This T cell receptor (beta chain) appears in the sequencing data of a study of blood T cell repertoires in COVID-19. Measured with immunoSEQ multiplex PCR; TCRdb has only the in-frame clones, and not every one. Seen here are about 140,000 clones, 70% to 90% observed once, and the top ten hold about 2%. V shed 4 bases, J shed 6 bases, and the junction held 8 bases outside the gene matches. Germline V gene lookup returns CDR1 LNHDA and CDR2 SQIVND (reference sequence). The CDR3 has 16 residues. The sample was peripheral blood. The chain couples TRBV19 to TRBJ2-3; 12 nucleotides agree with TRBD1. The TCR was taken from a man aged 65-85 years with acute or convalescent COVID-19. CDR3 amino acids: CASSTRGQGARDTQYF. The CDR3 DNA reads as TGTGCCAGTAGTACCAGGGGACAGGGGGCAAGGGATACGCAGTATTTT.